This entry lists 32 T cell receptor beta chains sequenced from one sample in a study of immune evolution from preneoplasia to lung adenocarcinoma. Generated by immunoSEQ multiplex PCR, the TCRdb table keeps only in-frame clones and is missing some. The repertoire holds about 26,000 clones, with around 74% as singletons. Sequencing input: FFPE invasive lung adenocarcinoma tissue. The receptors derive from a person aged 55-75 years with invasive lung adenocarcinoma. Some clones in this sample may be carry-over from other donors' samples.

This clone was seen a few times. The V and J genes are TRBV4-1 and TRBJ1-1; 10 nucleotides agree with TRBD1. Germline CDR1 MGHRA, CDR2 YSYEKL. The CDR3 extends over 17 amino acids. Trimming took 1 base from V and 5 from J; bases not matched to a gene: 10. The CDR3 coding sequence is TGCGCCAGCAGCCAAGCTGGGACAGGGGCGATTAAGACTGAAGCTTTCTTT. Protein sequence: CASSQAGTGAIKTEAFF.

The J gene is TRBJ1-1, the V gene TRBV5-1; D is unclear. The germline CDR1 and CDR2 sequences are SGHRS and YFSETQ. V shed 0 bases and J shed 4 bases, with 7 bases lying between them. This CDR3 contains 13 residues. CDR3 in DNA: TGCGCCAGCAGCTTGGCGGTGGGCACTGAAGCTTTCTTT. Protein product: CASSLAVGTEAFF.

This clone has just one count. This sequence joins TRBV19 and TRBJ2-1; 7 bases align to TRBD1. V trimming: 4 bases; J trimming: 4 bases; junction bases outside the gene matches: 4. The CDR3 is made up of 14 amino acids. Germline CDR1 and CDR2: LNHDA and SQIVND (reference sequence). The DNA for the CDR3 is TGTGCCAGTAGTAGCCAGGGGGATTACAATGAGCAGTTCTTC. Residues: CASSSQGDYNEQFF.

The CDR3 protein is CASSVSGRAAVGELFF. The CDR3 nucleotides read TGTGCCAGCAGCGTCAGCGGGAGGGCCGCGGTCGGGGAGCTGTTTTTT. J is TRBJ2-2 and V is TRBV9; TRBD2 aligns across 10 bases. The CDR3 runs 16 residues. Germline V gene lookup returns CDR1 SGDLS and CDR2 YYNGEE. Trimming took 2 bases from V and 7 from J; bases not matched to a gene: 8. Together with reference TRBV9 and TRBJ2-2, the CDR3 gives the full variable domain: DSGVTQTPKHLITATGQRVTLRCSPRSGDLSVYWYQQSLDQGLQFLIQYYNGEERAKGNILERFSAQQFPDLHSELNLSSLELGDSALYFCASSVSGRAAVGELFFGEGSRLTVL.

V is TRBV11-2 and J is TRBJ2-7, with D perhaps given as TRBD1 or TRBD2 (5 bases each). Trimming left V 4 bases short and J 7 bases short, with 20 bases between. Per the germline V gene, CDR1 is SGHAT and CDR2 is FQNNGV. The CDR3 contains 15 residues. As DNA, the CDR3 is TGTGCCAGCAGCTATGAAGGGACGACGTGGGGTGAGCAGTACTTC. Translation gives CASSYEGTTWGEQYF.

The chain links TRBV27 to TRBJ1-5, with D hard to call. The CDR3 sequence is 14 residues long. CDR1 is MNHEY, CDR2 SMNVEV, per germline (reference sequence). The ends were cut back, 4 bases at V and 2 bases at J, with 9 bases in the middle. The DNA of the CDR3 is TGTGCCAGCAGTTCTATGGGAGGCAATCAGCCCCAGCATTTT. The encoded protein is CASSSMGGNQPQHF.

This clone showed up just a few times. The chain combines TRBV28 with TRBJ2-1; TRBD2 matches 13 bases. Per germline, CDR1 MDHEN and CDR2 SYDVKM. V trimming: 5 bases; J trimming: 7 bases; junction bases outside the gene matches: 5. CDR3 size: 15 residues. This CDR3 reads CASSEGTSGNNEQFF. Here the CDR3 DNA reads TGTGCCAGCAGTGAAGGGACTAGCGGGAATAATGAGCAGTTCTTC.

The rearrangement joins TRBV9 to TRBJ2-5; D may be TRBD1 or TRBD2 (5 bases each). The CDR3 has 16 residues. In germline, CDR1 is SGDLS, CDR2 YYNGEE. Trimming pared 4 bases from V and 4 bases from J, leaving 20 bases between. CDR3 coding DNA: TGTGCCAGCAGCACCTCAGGTGGGGGTCCCCGAGAGACCCAGTACTTC. It specifies CASSTSGGGPRETQYF.

This clone came up a few times. The chain recombines TRBV19 with TRBJ1-2, with 11 bases fitting TRBD1. Germline V gene lookup returns CDR1 LNHDA and CDR2 SQIVND (reference sequence). The V gene end was trimmed by 7 bases and the J gene end by 4 bases; junction bases not matched to a gene: 8. This CDR3 region has 15 residues. The CDR3 sequence is CASTPRTGGRYGYTF. The CDR3 region has the DNA TGTGCCAGTACCCCAAGGACAGGGGGCCGCTATGGCTACACCTTC.

The chain combines TRBV19 with TRBJ2-1, with D unclear. The CDR3 runs to 13 residues. Trimming pared 3 bases from V and 7 bases from J, leaving 10 bases between. Looked up from germline, CDR1 is LNHDA and CDR2 is SQIVND (reference sequence). CDR3 loop: CASSIGFPNEQFF. For the CDR3, the DNA is TGTGCCAGTAGTATTGGGTTCCCGAATGAGCAGTTCTTC.

About this clone: Just one base apart from a much larger clone, this may be a read error. This chain uses TRBV11-3 with TRBJ2-1; no firm D call. Trimming pared 5 bases from V and 0 bases from J, leaving 5 bases between. Germline CDR1 SGHNT, CDR2 YENEEA. The CDR3 has 13 residues. CDR3 nucleotides: TGTGCCAGCAGCCCAGGCTCCTACAATGAGCAGTTCTTC. Protein sequence: CASSPGSYNEQFF.

The chain recombines TRBV14 with TRBJ2-7, with D possibly matching TRBD1 (6 bases). The V end was cut by 0 bases, the J end by 0 bases, with 9 bases between. The CDR3 extends over 15 amino acids. The germline V gene encodes CDR1 SGHDN and CDR2 FVKESK. The CDR3: CASSQDRGSSYEQYF. In DNA, the CDR3 is TGTGCCAGCAGCCAAGACAGGGGAAGCTCCTACGAGCAGTACTTC.

The V gene is TRBV7-9, the J gene TRBJ1-5, with 8 bases lining up with TRBD1. This CDR3 contains 17 residues. The germline CDR1 and CDR2 sequences are SEHNR and FQNEAQ (reference sequence). V was pared by 3 bases and J by 2 bases, with 9 bases of the junction left unmatched. DNA for the CDR3: TGTGCCAGCAGCTTGGGGTCGGACAGGGACGGCAATCAGCCCCAGCATTTT. Translating it yields CASSLGSDRDGNQPQHF.

In this sample, this clone turned up a few times. The chain links TRBV7-2 to TRBJ2-7; TRBD2 might be the D (6 bases). Trimming took off 5 bases at V and 1 base at J, with 9 bases between the two ends. CDR3 length: 13 amino acids. Germline CDR1 SGHTA, CDR2 FQGNSA. The CDR3 DNA sequence: TGTGCCAGCAGCCGGGGACTGTCCTACGAGCAGTACTTC. It translates to CASSRGLSYEQYF.

This clone was seen just once. The chain carries TRBV7-2 and TRBJ2-1; 7 nucleotides line up with TRBD1. Germline V gene sequence: CDR1 SGHTA, CDR2 FQGNSA. This CDR3 has 15 residues. V trimming: 5 bases; J trimming: 3 bases; junction bases outside the gene matches: 7. This CDR3 is CASSARQGVYNEQFF. For the CDR3, the DNA is TGTGCCAGCAGCGCTCGACAGGGCGTCTACAATGAGCAGTTCTTC.

This clone was observed once. The J gene is TRBJ2-5, the V gene TRBV5-6; D not certain. The CDR3 runs to 14 residues. CDR1 and CDR2 from the germline V gene are SGHDT and YYEEEE. V lost 3 bases and J 3 bases, leaving 12 bases between the germline ends. The CDR3 loop is CASSSITIEETQYF. CDR3 bases: TGTGCCAGCAGCTCAATTACAATCGAAGAGACCCAGTACTTC.

In its sample, this clone ranks as medium-sized. The rearrangement links TRBV29-1 to TRBJ1-2; a possible D gene is TRBD1 (5 bases). This CDR3 spans 13 amino acids. Germline-derived CDR1 and CDR2 are SQVTM and ANQGSEA. V dropped 3 bases and J dropped 5 bases, with 13 bases sitting between them. For the CDR3, the DNA is TGCAGCGTTGATAGGGGCGGGGGATATGGCTACACCTTC. Its protein is CSVDRGGGYGYTF. Looking up the rest from reference TRBV29-1 and TRBJ1-2 gives the full variable domain: SAVISQKPSRDICQRGTSLTIQCQVDSQVTMMFWYRQQPGQSLTLIATANQGSEATYESGFVIDKFPISRPNLTFSTLTVSNMSPEDSSIYLCSVDRGGGYGYTFGSGTRLTVV.

This clone was detected a few times. The chain has TRBV5-1 and TRBJ1-1; unclear D gene. Trimming took 4 bases from V and 5 from J, leaving 12 bases between them. The CDR3 contains 13 residues. Germline V gene lookup returns CDR1 SGHRS and CDR2 YFSETQ. This chain's CDR3 is CASSSDPKTEAFF. The CDR3 bases are TGCGCCAGCAGCAGCGACCCGAAGACTGAAGCTTTCTTT.

The sample holds a few counts of this clone. The chain has TRBV6-1 and TRBJ1-1, with unresolved D. The CDR3 has 14 amino acids. Germline V CDR1 and CDR2: MNHNS, SASEGT. Trimming shortened V by 4 bases and J by 2 bases, and 11 bases separated the two germline ends. The CDR3 region has the DNA TGTGCCAGCAGTGGGAGAGGGAGTAACACTGAAGCTTTCTTT. The encoded protein is CASSGRGSNTEAFF.

This clone is judged large. This rearrangement joins TRBV28 to TRBJ1-5, with a possible D match to TRBD1 (6 bases). V lost 6 bases, J lost 6 bases, and 12 bases lay in between. Germline lookup yields CDR1 MDHEN and CDR2 SYDVKM. The CDR3 is 13 amino acids. CDR3 region: CASSLDSRQPQHF. The DNA of the CDR3 is TGTGCCAGCAGCCTGGACAGTCGTCAGCCCCAGCATTTT.

This chain uses TRBV28 with TRBJ1-5; D unresolved. Germline V gives CDR1 MDHEN, CDR2 SYDVKM. The V and J ends lost 6 bases and 4 bases respectively, with 10 bases between them. The CDR3 runs to 13 residues. CDR3 DNA sequence: TGTGCCAGCAGGTGGTACCGGAATCAGCCCCAGCATTTT. As protein: CASRWYRNQPQHF.

CDR3 sequence (DNA): TGTGCCTGGGGGACGACAGGGGGCCGCGAGCAGTACTTC. Its translation is CAWGTTGGREQYF. This rearrangement joins TRBV30 to TRBJ2-5; 10 nucleotides agree with TRBD1. The J call is uncertain, as TRBJ2-7 better fits the DNA end. The CDR3 has 13 residues. Germline CDR1 is GTSNPN and CDR2 is SVGIG (reference sequence).

The genes are TRBV21-1 and TRBJ1-5; no check of the table's D call, TRBD1, against the DNA was made. TRBV21-1 is tagged as a pseudogene. CDR3 size: 18 residues. The CDR3, as DNA: TGTGCCAGCAGCAAAGGGTCCAGGGGGCCCAATAGCAATCAGCCCCAGCATTTT. As protein: CASSKGSRGPNSNQPQHF.

In DNA, the CDR3 is TGTGCCAGCAGCTTGAACGGGGGCTCTGGAAACACCATATATTTT. Translation: CASSLNGGSGNTIYF. This rearrangement joins TRBV5-5 to TRBJ1-3; perhaps TRBD1 as D (5 bases). In germline, CDR1 is SGHKS, CDR2 YYEKEE (reference sequence). Trimming took off 1 base at V and 0 bases at J, with 8 bases between the two ends. CDR3 size: 15 residues.

The V and J genes are TRBV7-2 and TRBJ2-1, with D unresolved. CDR3 length equals 13 residues. CDR1 and CDR2 (germline): SGHTA, FQGNSA. Trimming left V 5 bases short and J 9 bases short, with 14 bases between. CDR3 sequence: CASSTTRLGEQFF. In DNA form, the CDR3 reads TGTGCCAGCAGCACTACCCGTCTCGGTGAGCAGTTCTTC.

This clone was seen only once. CDR3 sequence (DNA): TGCAGCGTTTCTGGACTAGTTGGATCCTACGAGCAGTACTTC. Translating gives CSVSGLVGSYEQYF. The chain links TRBV29-1 to TRBJ2-7, with 7 bases that match TRBD2. The trim removed 5 bases at V and 1 base at J, leaving 8 bases unmatched. Per the germline V gene, CDR1 is SQVTM and CDR2 is ANQGSEA. This CDR3 spans 14 amino acids.

V is TRBV4-1 and J is TRBJ2-1; 11 bases align to TRBD2. V gave up 2 bases and J gave up 8 bases; unmatched junction bases: 5. CDR1 and CDR2 (germline): MGHRA, YSYEKL. CDR3 length: 15 residues. The CDR3 DNA reads as TGCGCCAGCAGCCAACGTAGCGGGAGGGCGGATGAGCAGTTCTTC. Translating it yields CASSQRSGRADEQFF.

The genes are TRBV27 and TRBJ1-2; tentative D call: TRBD1 (5 bases). CDR3 length: 14 residues. V lost 6 bases, J lost 0 bases, and 11 bases lay in between. Germline V gene lookup returns CDR1 MNHEY and CDR2 SMNVEV (reference sequence). The CDR3 sequence is CASRLTASNYGYTF. In nucleotides, the CDR3 is TGTGCCAGCAGACTGACAGCCTCTAACTATGGCTACACCTTC.

This clone was seen just once. The chain recombines TRBV7-9 with TRBJ2-1, with D possibly TRBD2 on 8 matching bases. The CDR3 is made up of 16 amino acids. Germline CDR1 is SEHNR and CDR2 is FQNEAQ (reference sequence). Deletions cut 5 bases from V and 6 bases from J, with 20 bases between. In DNA form, the CDR3 reads TGTGCCAGCAGCCCCCCATCGGGAGGGGGCCCCAATGAGCAGTTCTTC. Translated, it gives CASSPPSGGGPNEQFF.

J is TRBJ2-1 and V is TRBV6-5; possibly TRBD1 for D (5 bases). The CDR3 length is 15 residues. Germline CDR1 reads MNHEY; CDR2 reads SVGAGI. V dropped 2 bases and J dropped 7 bases, with 15 bases sitting between them. Written as DNA, the CDR3 is TGTGCCAGCAGTTACCGTCCAGGGAAGGGGAATGAGCAGTTCTTC. Amino acid sequence: CASSYRPGKGNEQFF.

A word on this clone: This sample includes further DNA sequences coding for the same CDR3. The chain recombines TRBV5-1 with TRBJ2-7; 10 bases are shared with TRBD2. CDR3 size: 19 residues. CDR1 and CDR2 from the germline V gene are SGHRS and YFSETQ. The V segment lost 4 bases and the J segment 3 bases; nucleotides outside the gene matches: 19. The CDR3: CASSPRPSGSRDSVYEQYF. The CDR3 bases are TGCGCCAGCAGCCCGCGGCCTAGCGGGAGTCGCGATTCTGTCTACGAGCAGTACTTC.

This clone appeared a few times. The genes are TRBV7-8 and TRBJ2-2; D is uncertain. Looked up from germline, CDR1 is SGHVS and CDR2 is FQNEAQ. V was clipped by 2 bases and J by 2 bases, with 9 bases between them. The CDR3 totals 15 residues. CDR3 nucleotide sequence: TGTGCCAGCAGCTTATACCCTAGTAACACCGGGGAGCTGTTTTTT. Translating gives CASSLYPSNTGELFF.